What follows are 14 T cell receptor beta chains derived from one specimen sequenced in a study of beta chain features in type 1 diabetes. Overall study results and limits: All four CD4+ subsets of Type 1 diabetes patients contained TCRB CDR3s that were moderately but significantly shorter.

Antigen specificity for these receptors is unknown. The study reverse transcribed the entire isolated RNA, so it sequenced expressed TCRB transcripts. Data came from immunoSEQ multiplex PCR; TCRdb stores just in-frame clones and leaves some out. In the table there are some 280,000 clones, approximately 15% of which are singletons. Sequences were obtained from naive CD4+ T cells from blood. The receptors were sampled from a man aged 25 to 40 with type 1 diabetes.

The chain links TRBV28 to TRBJ2-3, with 7 bases matching TRBD2. The V gene's germline CDR1 is MDHEN and CDR2 SYDVKM. Trimming removed 4 bases from V and 1 base from J; junction bases left unmatched: 5. This CDR3 has 15 residues. The CDR3 reads CASSYLAERTDTQYF. CDR3 nucleotide sequence: TGTGCCAGCAGTTATCTAGCGGAACGCACAGATACGCAGTATTTT.

V and J are TRBV7-3 and TRBJ2-3, with TRBD2 matching over 7 bases. The CDR3 contains 15 residues. V trimming: 4 bases; J trimming: 7 bases; junction bases outside the gene matches: 11. Germline V CDR1 and CDR2: SGHTA, FQGTGA. CDR3 bases: TGTGCCAGCAGCTCAAAGGCGGGAGTAGGGTATACGCAGTATTTT. As protein: CASSSKAGVGYTQYF.

V and J are TRBV4-3 and TRBJ2-6; no clear D. The CDR3 totals 14 residues. CDR1 LGHNA and CDR2 YSLEER come from the germline V gene. The V gene lost 4 bases and the J gene lost 0 bases, with 4 bases spanning the gap. In DNA form, the CDR3 reads TGCGCCAGCAGCCGGAGCTCTGGGGCCAACGTCCTGACTTTC. It yields the protein CASSRSSGANVLTF.

The chain uses TRBV5-1 and TRBJ2-5; 14 bases map to TRBD2. This CDR3 has 17 residues. Trimming cost V 4 bases and J 4 bases; bases outside gene matches: 9. In germline, CDR1 is SGHRS, CDR2 YFSETQ. The CDR3 sequence is CASSIFGLAGGRETQYF. CDR3 DNA sequence: TGCGCCAGCAGCATTTTTGGACTAGCGGGAGGCCGAGAGACCCAGTACTTC.

The genes are TRBV27 and TRBJ1-2; 8 nucleotides align to TRBD1. CDR1 MNHEY and CDR2 SMNVEV come from the germline V gene (reference sequence). V was clipped by 4 bases and J by 6 bases; unmatched bases: 4. The CDR3 has 13 residues. The CDR3 bases are TGTGCCAGCAGTTCTGGACAGGGCAATGGCTACACCTTC. Translation: CASSSGQGNGYTF.

In the case of this clone: Other DNA sequences in this specimen translate into the identical CDR3. This chain connects TRBV28 to TRBJ2-3, with D uncertain. Trimming left V 5 bases short and J 6 bases short, with 6 bases between. CDR1 MDHEN and CDR2 SYDVKM come from the germline V gene. CDR3 length: 11 residues. The CDR3 DNA sequence: TGTGCCAGCAGTCCCCGTGATACGCAGTATTTT. This sequence encodes CASSPRDTQYF.

This clone was counted only a few times. The chain couples TRBV7-9 to TRBJ2-7, with D unresolved. Trimming left V 1 base short and J 2 bases short, with 9 bases between. Germline CDR1 reads SEHNR; CDR2 reads FQNEAQ (reference sequence). The CDR3 spans 14 residues. The CDR3 protein is CASSLGAATYEQYF. The CDR3 DNA is TGTGCCAGCAGCTTAGGGGCCGCAACCTACGAGCAGTACTTC.

The V call is TRBV14, the J call TRBJ1-2, with D unclear. Germline V gives CDR1 SGHDN, CDR2 FVKESK. Deletions cut 1 base from V and 8 bases from J, with 11 bases between. The CDR3 has 13 amino acids. The chain's CDR3 is CASSQAHSGGYTF. As DNA, the CDR3 is TGTGCCAGCAGCCAAGCTCACAGTGGGGGCTACACCTTC.

This clone was picked up a small number of times. The chain carries TRBV18 and TRBJ2-2; maybe TRBD2 (6 bases). Germline V gives CDR1 KGHSH, CDR2 LQKENI. This CDR3 contains 15 residues. V was cut by 8 bases and J by 5 bases, with 18 bases left in between. CDR3 residues: CASRLGTGVTGELFF. In DNA, the CDR3 is TGTGCCAGCCGCCTTGGTACGGGAGTGACCGGGGAGCTGTTTTTT.

The rearrangement links TRBV15 to TRBJ2-7; 8 bases fit TRBD1. Losses at the gene ends were 0 bases for V and 2 bases for J; bases not matched to a gene: 12. CDR3 length: 18 amino acids. Per germline, CDR1 LNHNV and CDR2 YYDKDF (reference sequence). The CDR3 DNA reads as TGTGCCACCAGCAGAGATCCCTTTATTAACAGGGGGACCTACGAGCAGTACTTC. Protein product: CATSRDPFINRGTYEQYF.

The chain employs TRBV7-8 and TRBJ2-3; tentative D call: TRBD1 (5 bases). V was cut by 0 bases and J by 3 bases, with 10 bases left in between. CDR1 SGHVS and CDR2 FQNEAQ come from the germline V gene. The CDR3 has 15 residues. CDR3 region: CASSLAGRDTDTQYF. The CDR3 coding sequence is TGTGCCAGCAGCTTAGCGGGCAGGGATACAGATACGCAGTATTTT.

This clone was counted only a few times. The chain couples TRBV4-3 to TRBJ2-2, with 14 bases that match TRBD2. The V gene end was trimmed by 0 bases and the J gene end by 4 bases; junction bases not matched to a gene: 10. Per the germline V gene, CDR1 is LGHNA and CDR2 is YSLEER. The CDR3 has 20 residues. CDR3: CASSQDAGLAGAPGTGELFF. The CDR3 coding sequence is TGCGCCAGCAGCCAAGACGCGGGACTAGCGGGAGCCCCAGGCACCGGGGAGCTGTTTTTT.

V gene TRBV9 combines with J gene TRBJ2-1, with 9 positions matching TRBD2. The germline V gene encodes CDR1 SGDLS and CDR2 YYNGEE. The CDR3 is 14 amino acids. V shed 7 bases and J 6 bases; nucleotides not matched to a gene: 8. DNA of the CDR3: TGTGCCAGCGCGGTTAGCGGGAGCTTCAATGAGCAGTTCTTC. Translation gives CASAVSGSFNEQFF. Supplemented by reference TRBV9 and TRBJ2-1, the full variable domain reads DSGVTQTPKHLITATGQRVTLRCSPRSGDLSVYWYQQSLDQGLQFLIQYYNGEERAKGNILERFSAQQFPDLHSELNLSSLELGDSALYFCASAVSGSFNEQFFGPGTRLTVL.

The rearrangement links TRBV29-1 to TRBJ2-5, with 12 bases fitting TRBD2. Germline loops: CDR1 SQVTM, CDR2 ANQGSEA. J was trimmed by 2 bases and V by 7 bases; bases with no gene match: 2. The CDR3 totals 13 residues. The DNA for the CDR3 is TGCAGCGGTGGACTAGCGGGACAAGAGACCCAGTACTTC. Translation gives CSGGLAGQETQYF.